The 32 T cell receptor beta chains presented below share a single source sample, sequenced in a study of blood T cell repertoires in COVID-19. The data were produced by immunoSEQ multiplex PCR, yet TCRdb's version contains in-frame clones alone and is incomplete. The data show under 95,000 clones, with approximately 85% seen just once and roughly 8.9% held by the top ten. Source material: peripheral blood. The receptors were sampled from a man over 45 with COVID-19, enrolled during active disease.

This CDR3 reads CASSSPRGEETQYF. DNA of the CDR3: TGTGCCAGCAGCAGCCCCCGCGGAGAAGAGACCCAGTACTTC. This sequence joins TRBV5-4 and TRBJ2-5; D remains unclear. With 4 bases removed from V and 3 bases from J, the gap between germline ends came to 13 bases. Germline V gene data show CDR1 as SGHNT and CDR2 as YYREEE (reference sequence). This CDR3 is 14 amino acids long.

CDR3: CASNLAGGRETQYF. The CDR3 DNA reads as TGTGCCAGCAACCTAGCGGGAGGGCGCGAGACCCAGTACTTC. This chain uses TRBV6-5 with TRBJ2-5; TRBD2 aligns across 12 bases. Germline trimming cut 7 bases from V and 5 bases from J; bases unmatched to any gene: 5. CDR3 length: 14 amino acids. Germline lookup yields CDR1 MNHEY and CDR2 SVGAGI.

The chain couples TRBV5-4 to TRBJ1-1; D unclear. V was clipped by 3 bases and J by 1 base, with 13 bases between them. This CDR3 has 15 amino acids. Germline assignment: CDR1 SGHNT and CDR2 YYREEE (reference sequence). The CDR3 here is CASSSYGGPNTEAFF. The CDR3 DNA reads TGTGCCAGCAGCTCTTACGGAGGCCCGAACACTGAAGCTTTCTTT.

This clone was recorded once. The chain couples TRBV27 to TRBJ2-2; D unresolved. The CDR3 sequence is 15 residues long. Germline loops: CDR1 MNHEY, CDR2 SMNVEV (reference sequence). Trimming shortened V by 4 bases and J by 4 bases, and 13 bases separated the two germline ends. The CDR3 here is CASSSSRATTGELFF. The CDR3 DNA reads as TGTGCCAGCAGTTCCTCCCGAGCGACCACCGGGGAGCTGTTTTTT.

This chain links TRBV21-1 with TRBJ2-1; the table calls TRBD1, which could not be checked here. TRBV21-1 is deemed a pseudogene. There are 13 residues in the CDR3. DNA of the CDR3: TGTGCCAGCAGCAAGGGACAGGTTCGTGAGCAGTTCTTC. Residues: CASSKGQVREQFF.

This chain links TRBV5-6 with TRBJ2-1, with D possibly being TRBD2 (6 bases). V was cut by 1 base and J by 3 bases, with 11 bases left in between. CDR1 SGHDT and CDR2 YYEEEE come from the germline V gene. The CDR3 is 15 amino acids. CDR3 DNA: TGTGCCAGCAGCTTGTGGCGGGGCGACTACAATGAGCAGTTCTTC. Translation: CASSLWRGDYNEQFF.

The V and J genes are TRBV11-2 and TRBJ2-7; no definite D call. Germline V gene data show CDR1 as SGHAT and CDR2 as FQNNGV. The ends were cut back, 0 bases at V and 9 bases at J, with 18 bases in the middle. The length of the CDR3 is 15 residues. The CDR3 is CASSLDSGGGRGQYF. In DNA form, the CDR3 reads TGTGCCAGCAGCTTAGATAGTGGCGGCGGCCGTGGGCAGTACTTC.

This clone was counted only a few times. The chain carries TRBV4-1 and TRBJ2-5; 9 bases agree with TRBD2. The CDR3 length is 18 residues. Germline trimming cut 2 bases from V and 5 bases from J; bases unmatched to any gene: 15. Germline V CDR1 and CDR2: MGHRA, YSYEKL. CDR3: CASSQRPPGAGGGETQYF. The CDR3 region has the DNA TGCGCCAGCAGCCAAAGGCCCCCTGGAGCGGGAGGAGGGGAGACCCAGTACTTC.

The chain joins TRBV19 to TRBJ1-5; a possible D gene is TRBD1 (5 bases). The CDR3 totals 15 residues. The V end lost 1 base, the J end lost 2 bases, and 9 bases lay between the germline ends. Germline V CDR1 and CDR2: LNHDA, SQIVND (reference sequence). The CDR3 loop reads CASSIVGGRNQPQHF. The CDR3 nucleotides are TGTGCCAGTAGTATAGTGGGGGGTCGCAATCAGCCCCAGCATTTT.

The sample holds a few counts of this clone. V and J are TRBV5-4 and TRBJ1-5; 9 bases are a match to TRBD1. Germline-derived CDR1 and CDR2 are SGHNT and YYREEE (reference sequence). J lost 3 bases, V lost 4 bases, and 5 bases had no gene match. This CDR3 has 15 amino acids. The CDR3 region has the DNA TGTGCCAGCAGCGGCGGGACAGGGACCAATCAGCCCCAGCATTTT. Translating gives CASSGGTGTNQPQHF.

CDR3 nucleotide sequence: TGTGCCAGCAGCTCGGTTGGCCGGGACAGGGAAAATGAGCAGTTCTTC. Residues: CASSSVGRDRENEQFF. The V and J genes are TRBV5-4 and TRBJ2-1, with 9 bases identical to TRBD1. CDR1 is SGHNT and CDR2 is YYREEE in the germline V gene (reference sequence). The CDR3 is made up of 16 amino acids. The trim removed 3 bases at V and 7 bases at J, leaving 11 bases unmatched.

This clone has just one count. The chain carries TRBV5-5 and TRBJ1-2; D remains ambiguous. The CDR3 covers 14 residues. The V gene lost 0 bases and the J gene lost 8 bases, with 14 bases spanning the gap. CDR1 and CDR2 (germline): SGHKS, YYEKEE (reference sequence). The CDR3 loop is CASSLEGSGGGYTF. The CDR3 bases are TGTGCCAGCAGCTTGGAAGGGTCAGGAGGAGGCTACACCTTC. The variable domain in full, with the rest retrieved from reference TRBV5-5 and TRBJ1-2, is DAGVTQSPTHLIKTRGQQVTLRCSPISGHKSVSWYQQVLGQGPQFIFQYYEKEERGRGNFPDRFSARQFPNYSSELNVNALLLGDSALYLCASSLEGSGGGYTFGSGTRLTVV.

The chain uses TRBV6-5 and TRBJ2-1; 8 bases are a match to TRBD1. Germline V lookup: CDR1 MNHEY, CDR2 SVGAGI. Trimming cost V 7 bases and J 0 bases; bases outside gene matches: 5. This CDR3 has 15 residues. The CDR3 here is CASIRDRSSYNEQFF. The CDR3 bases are TGTGCCAGCATTCGGGACAGGAGCTCCTACAATGAGCAGTTCTTC.

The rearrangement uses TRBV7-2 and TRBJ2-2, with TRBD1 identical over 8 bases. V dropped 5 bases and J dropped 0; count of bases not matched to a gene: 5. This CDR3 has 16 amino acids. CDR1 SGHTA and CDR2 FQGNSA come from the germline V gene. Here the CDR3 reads CASSNPGGANTGELFF. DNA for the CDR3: TGTGCCAGCAGCAACCCAGGGGGCGCGAACACCGGGGAGCTGTTTTTT.

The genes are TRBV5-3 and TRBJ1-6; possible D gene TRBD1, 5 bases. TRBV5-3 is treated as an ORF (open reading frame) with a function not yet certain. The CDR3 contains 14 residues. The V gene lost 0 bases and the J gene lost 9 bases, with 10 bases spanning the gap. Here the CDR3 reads CARSLARVSSPLHF. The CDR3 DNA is TGTGCCAGAAGCTTGGCCAGGGTGAGTTCACCCCTCCACTTT.

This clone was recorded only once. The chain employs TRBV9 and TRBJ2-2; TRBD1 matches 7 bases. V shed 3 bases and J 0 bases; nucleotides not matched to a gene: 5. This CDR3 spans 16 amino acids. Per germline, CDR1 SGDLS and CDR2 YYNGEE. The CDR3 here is CASSAGTVSNTGELFF. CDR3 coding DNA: TGTGCCAGCAGCGCTGGGACAGTTTCGAACACCGGGGAGCTGTTTTTT.

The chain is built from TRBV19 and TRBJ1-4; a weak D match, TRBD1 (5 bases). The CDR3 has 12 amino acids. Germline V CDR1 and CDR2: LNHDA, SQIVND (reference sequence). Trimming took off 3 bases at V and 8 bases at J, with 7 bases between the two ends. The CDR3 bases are TGTGCCAGTAGTATGGGACTCGAAAAACTGTTTTTT. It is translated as CASSMGLEKLFF.

CDR3 residues: CASSKDIRGDTEAFF. The CDR3 DNA reads TGTGCCAGCAGCAAAGATATTCGGGGAGACACTGAAGCTTTCTTT. The genes are TRBV21-1 and TRBJ1-1. TRBV21-1 constitutes a pseudogene. The CDR3 is 15 residues long.

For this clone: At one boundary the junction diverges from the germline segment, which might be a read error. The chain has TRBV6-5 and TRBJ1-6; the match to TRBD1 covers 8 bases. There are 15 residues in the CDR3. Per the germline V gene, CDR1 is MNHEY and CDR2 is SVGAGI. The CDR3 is CASSDSGTGYSPLHF. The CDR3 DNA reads TGTGCCAGCAGTGACTCCGGGACAGGCTACTCACCCCTCCACTTT.

The CDR3 region is CASSYSTGGRGYTF. The CDR3 DNA reads TGTGCCAGCAGTTACTCGACAGGGGGCAGAGGCTACACCTTC. The gene calls are TRBV6-5 and TRBJ1-2; 10 nucleotides line up with TRBD1. V lost 0 bases to trimming and J lost 8 bases; unmatched junction nucleotides: 3. CDR1 and CDR2 from the germline V gene are MNHEY and SVGAGI. CDR3 length: 14 amino acids.

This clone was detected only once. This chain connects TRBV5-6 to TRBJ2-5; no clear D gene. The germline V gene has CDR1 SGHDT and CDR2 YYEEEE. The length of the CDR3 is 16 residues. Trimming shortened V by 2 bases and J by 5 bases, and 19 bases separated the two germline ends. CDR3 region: CASSFRVVSPGETQYF. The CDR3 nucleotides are TGTGCCAGCAGCTTTCGCGTGGTGTCCCCCGGTGAGACCCAGTACTTC.

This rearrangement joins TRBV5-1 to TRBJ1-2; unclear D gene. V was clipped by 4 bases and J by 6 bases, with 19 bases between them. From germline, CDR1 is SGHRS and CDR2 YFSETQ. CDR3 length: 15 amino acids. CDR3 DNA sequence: TGCGCCAGCAGCCCAACCGCACAGTGGGTGAATGGCTACACCTTC. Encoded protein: CASSPTAQWVNGYTF.

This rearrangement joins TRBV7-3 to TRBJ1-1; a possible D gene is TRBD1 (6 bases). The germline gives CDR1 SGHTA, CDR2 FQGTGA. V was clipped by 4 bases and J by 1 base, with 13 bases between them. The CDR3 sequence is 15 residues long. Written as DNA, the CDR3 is TGTGCCAGCAGCTCCTCGACAGGCCCGAACACTGAAGCTTTCTTT. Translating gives CASSSSTGPNTEAFF.

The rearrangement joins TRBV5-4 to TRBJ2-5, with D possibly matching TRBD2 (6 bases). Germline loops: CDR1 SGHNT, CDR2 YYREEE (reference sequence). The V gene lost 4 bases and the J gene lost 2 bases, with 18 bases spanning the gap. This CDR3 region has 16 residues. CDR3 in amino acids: CASSPGGRAGQETQYF. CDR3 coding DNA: TGTGCCAGCAGCCCAGGAGGACGGGCGGGGCAAGAGACCCAGTACTTC.

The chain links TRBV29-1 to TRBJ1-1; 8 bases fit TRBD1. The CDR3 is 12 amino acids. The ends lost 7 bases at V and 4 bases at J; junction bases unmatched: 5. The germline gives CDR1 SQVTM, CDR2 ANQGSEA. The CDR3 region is CSGDRGGTEAFF. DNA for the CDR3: TGCAGCGGAGACAGGGGCGGCACTGAAGCTTTCTTT.

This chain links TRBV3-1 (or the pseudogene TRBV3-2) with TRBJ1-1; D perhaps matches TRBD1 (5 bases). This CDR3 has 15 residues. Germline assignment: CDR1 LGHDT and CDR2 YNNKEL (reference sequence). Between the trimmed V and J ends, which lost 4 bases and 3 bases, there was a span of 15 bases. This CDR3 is CASSPLGGADTEAFF. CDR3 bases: TGTGCCAGCAGCCCCCTGGGAGGGGCTGACACTGAAGCTTTCTTT.

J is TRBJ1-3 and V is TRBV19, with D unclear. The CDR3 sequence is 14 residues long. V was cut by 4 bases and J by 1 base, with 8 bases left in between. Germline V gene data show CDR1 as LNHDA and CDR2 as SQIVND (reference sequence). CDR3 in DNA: TGTGCCAGTAGTAGAGCTTCGTCTGGAAACACCATATATTTT. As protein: CASSRASSGNTIYF. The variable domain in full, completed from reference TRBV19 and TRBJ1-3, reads DGGITQSPKYLFRKEGQNVTLSCEQNLNHDAMYWYRQDPGQGLRLIYYSQIVNDFQKGDIAEGYSVSREKKESFPLTVTSAQKNPTAFYLCASSRASSGNTIYFGEGSWLTVV.

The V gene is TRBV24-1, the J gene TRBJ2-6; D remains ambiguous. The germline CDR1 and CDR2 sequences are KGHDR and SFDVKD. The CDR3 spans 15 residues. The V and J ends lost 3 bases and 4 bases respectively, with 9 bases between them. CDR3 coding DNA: TGTGCCACCAGTGATACCCGGTCAGGGGCCAACGTCCTGACTTTC. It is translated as CATSDTRSGANVLTF.

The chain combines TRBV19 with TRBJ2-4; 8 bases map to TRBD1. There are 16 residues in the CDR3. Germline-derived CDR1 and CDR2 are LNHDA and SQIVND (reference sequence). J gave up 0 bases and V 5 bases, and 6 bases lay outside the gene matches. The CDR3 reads CASSPRTGIAKNIQYF. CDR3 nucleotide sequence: TGTGCCAGTAGTCCCAGGACAGGGATAGCCAAAAACATTCAGTACTTC.

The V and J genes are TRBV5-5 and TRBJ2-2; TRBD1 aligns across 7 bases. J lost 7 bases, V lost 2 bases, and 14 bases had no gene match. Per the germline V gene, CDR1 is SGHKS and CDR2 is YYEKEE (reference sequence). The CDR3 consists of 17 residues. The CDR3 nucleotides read TGTGCCAGCAGCTTAATCTCCGCTCGTCCAGGGGGCGGGGAGCTGTTTTTT. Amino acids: CASSLISARPGGGELFF.

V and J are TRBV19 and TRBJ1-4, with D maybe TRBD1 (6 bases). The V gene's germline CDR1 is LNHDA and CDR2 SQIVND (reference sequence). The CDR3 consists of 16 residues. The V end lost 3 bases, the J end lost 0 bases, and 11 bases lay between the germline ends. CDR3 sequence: CASSIDRPATNEKLFF. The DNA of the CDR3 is TGTGCCAGTAGTATCGACAGGCCGGCAACTAATGAAAAACTGTTTTTT.

In DNA form, the CDR3 reads TGTGCCAGCAAAGGAGGGCTCCAGGGCGCAAACATGAACACTGAAGCTTTCTTT. Translation: CASKGGLQGANMNTEAFF. The rearrangement joins TRBV27 to TRBJ1-1, with D possibly TRBD1 on 5 matching bases. V was cut by 7 bases and J by 0 bases, with 24 bases left in between. Germline CDR1 reads MNHEY; CDR2 reads SMNVEV (reference sequence). The CDR3 is made up of 18 amino acids.